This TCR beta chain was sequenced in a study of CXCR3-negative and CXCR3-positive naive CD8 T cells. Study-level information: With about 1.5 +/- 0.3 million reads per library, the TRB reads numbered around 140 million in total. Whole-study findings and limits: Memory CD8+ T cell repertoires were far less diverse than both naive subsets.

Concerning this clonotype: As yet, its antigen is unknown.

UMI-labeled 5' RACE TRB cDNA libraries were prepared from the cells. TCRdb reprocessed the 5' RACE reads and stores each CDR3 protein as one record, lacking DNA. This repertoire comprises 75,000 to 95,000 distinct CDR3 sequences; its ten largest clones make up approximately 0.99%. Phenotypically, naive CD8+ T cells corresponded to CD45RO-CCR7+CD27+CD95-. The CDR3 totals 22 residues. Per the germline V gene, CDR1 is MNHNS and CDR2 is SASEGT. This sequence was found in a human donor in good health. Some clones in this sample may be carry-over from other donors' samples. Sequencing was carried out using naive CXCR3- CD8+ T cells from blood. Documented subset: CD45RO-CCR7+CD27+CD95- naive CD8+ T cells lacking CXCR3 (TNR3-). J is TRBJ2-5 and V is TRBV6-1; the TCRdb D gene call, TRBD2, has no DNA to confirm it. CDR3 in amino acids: CASSEGPAVPGTLNWLQETQYF.